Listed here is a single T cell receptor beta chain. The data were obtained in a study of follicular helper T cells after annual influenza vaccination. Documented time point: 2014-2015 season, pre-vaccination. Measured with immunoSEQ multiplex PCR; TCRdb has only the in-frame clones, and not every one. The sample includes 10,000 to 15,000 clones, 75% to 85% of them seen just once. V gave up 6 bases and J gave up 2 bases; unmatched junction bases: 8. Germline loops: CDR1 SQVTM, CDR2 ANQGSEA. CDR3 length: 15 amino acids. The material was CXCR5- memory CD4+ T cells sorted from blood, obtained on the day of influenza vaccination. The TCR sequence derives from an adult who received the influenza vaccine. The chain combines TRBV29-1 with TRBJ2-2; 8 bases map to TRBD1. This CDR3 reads CSVRTGPGNTGELFF. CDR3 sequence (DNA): TGCAGCGTGCGGACAGGGCCCGGTAACACCGGGGAGCTGTTTTTT.